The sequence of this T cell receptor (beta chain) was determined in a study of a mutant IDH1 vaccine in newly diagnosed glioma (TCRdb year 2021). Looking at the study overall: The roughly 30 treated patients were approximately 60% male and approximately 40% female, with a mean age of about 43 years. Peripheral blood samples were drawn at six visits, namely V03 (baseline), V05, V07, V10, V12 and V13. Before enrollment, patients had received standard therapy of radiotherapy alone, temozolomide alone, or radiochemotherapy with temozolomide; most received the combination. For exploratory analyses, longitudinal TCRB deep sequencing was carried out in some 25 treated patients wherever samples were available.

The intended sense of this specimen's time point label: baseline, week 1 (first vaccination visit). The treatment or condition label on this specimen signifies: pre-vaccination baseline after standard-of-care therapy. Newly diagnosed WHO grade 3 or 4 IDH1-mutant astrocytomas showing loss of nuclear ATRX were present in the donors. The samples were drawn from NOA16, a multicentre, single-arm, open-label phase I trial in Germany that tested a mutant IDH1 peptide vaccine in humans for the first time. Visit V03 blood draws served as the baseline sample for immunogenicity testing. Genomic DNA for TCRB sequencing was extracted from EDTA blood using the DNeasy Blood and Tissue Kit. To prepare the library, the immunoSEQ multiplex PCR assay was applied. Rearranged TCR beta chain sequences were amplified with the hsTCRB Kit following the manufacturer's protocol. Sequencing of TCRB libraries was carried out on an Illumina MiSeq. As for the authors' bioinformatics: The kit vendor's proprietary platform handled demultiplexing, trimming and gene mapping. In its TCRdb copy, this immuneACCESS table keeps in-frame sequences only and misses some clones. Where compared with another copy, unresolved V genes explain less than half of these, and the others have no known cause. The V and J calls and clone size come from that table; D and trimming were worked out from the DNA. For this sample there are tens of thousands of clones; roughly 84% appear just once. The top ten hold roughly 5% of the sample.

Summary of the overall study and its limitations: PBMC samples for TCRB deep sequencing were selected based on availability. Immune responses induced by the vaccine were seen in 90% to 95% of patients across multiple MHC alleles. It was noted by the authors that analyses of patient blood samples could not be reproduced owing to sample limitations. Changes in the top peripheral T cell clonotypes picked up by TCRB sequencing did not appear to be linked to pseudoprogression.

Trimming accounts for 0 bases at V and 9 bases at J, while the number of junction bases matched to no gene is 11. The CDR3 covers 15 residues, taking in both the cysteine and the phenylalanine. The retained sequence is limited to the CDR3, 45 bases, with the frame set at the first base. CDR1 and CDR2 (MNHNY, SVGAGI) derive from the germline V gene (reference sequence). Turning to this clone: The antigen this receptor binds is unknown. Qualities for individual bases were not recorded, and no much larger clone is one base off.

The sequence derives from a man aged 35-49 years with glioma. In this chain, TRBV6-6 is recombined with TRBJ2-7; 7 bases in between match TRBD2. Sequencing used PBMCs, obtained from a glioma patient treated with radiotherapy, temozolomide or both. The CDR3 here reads CASSYSGQATGGQYF. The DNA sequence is TGTGCCAGCAGTTACTCGGGGCAGGCAACGGGGGGGCAGTACTTC.